This is a list of T cell receptor beta chains from one sample in a study of shared clonotypes between healthy human individuals. The method was immunoSEQ multiplex PCR; TCRdb's version includes in-frame clones alone and lacks a portion of them. The sample has about 2 million clones, about 95% seen once. Material for sequencing was naive CD8+ T cells sorted from blood. The receptors were sampled from a man aged 18 to 30 in good health. Each CDR3 is given with its conserved first and last residue. A D gene is named only where the DNA matches it firmly. A row's size may be missing; if present it is once, few, many or a size class.

clone size: NA; J gene: TRBJ2-7; D gene: NA; V gene: TRBV27; CDR3 protein: CASRVGAEGLEQYF; CDR3 DNA: TGTGCCAGCAGGGTTGGCGCGGAGGGGCTCGAGCAGTACTTC
clone size: NA; J gene: TRBJ2-4; D gene: NA; V gene: TRBV28; CDR3 protein: CASSFFKRRSPLAKNIQYF; CDR3 DNA: TGTGCCAGCAGTTTTTTTAAGCGGCGTAGCCCCTTAGCCAAAAACATTCAGTACTTC
clone size: NA; J gene: TRBJ1-2; D gene: TRBD1; V gene: TRBV28; CDR3 protein: CASSRSYRTGSGYTF; CDR3 DNA: TGTGCCAGCAGTCGCAGTTACCGGACAGGGTCTGGCTACACCTTC
clone size: once; J gene: TRBJ1-5; D gene: TRBD1; V gene: TRBV28; CDR3 protein: CASSVRDRGPGNQPQHF; CDR3 DNA: TGTGCCAGCAGCGTCCGGGACAGGGGGCCGGGCAATCAGCCCCAACATTTT
clone size: NA; J gene: TRBJ1-1; D gene: NA; V gene: TRBV6-1; CDR3 protein: CASSDRGNTEAFF; CDR3 DNA: TGTGCCAGCAGTGACAGGGGTAACACTGAAGCTTTCTTT
clone size: NA; J gene: TRBJ2-7; D gene: TRBD2; V gene: TRBV5-1; CDR3 protein: CASSPWVAGVYEQYF; CDR3 DNA: TGCGCCAGCAGCCCTTGGGTAGCGGGGGTGTACGAGCAGTACTTC
clone size: NA; J gene: TRBJ2-3; D gene: TRBD2; V gene: TRBV9; CDR3 protein: CAPEGLAGGHIVTDTQYF; CDR3 DNA: TGTGCCCCTGAGGGCCTAGCGGGGGGACATATCGTCACAGATACGCAGTATTTT
clone size: NA; J gene: TRBJ1-4; D gene: TRBD1; V gene: TRBV27; CDR3 protein: CASSLTGVNEKLFF; CDR3 DNA: TGTGCCAGCAGTTTGACAGGGGTTAATGAAAAACTGTTTTTT
clone size: NA; J gene: TRBJ1-5; D gene: NA; V gene: TRBV27; CDR3 protein: CASSFGVHQPQHF; CDR3 DNA: TGTGCCAGCAGTTTTGGAGTTCATCAGCCCCAGCATTTT
clone size: NA; J gene: TRBJ1-6; D gene: NA; V gene: TRBV6-4; CDR3 protein: CASSDPNRASSYNSPLHF; CDR3 DNA: TGTGCCAGCAGTGACCCCAACAGGGCGAGCTCCTATAATTCACCCCTCCACTTT
clone size: NA; J gene: TRBJ2-1; D gene: NA; V gene: TRBV4-1; CDR3 protein: CASSQDRDWYEQFF; CDR3 DNA: TGCGCCAGCAGCCAAGATAGGGACTGGTATGAGCAGTTCTTC
clone size: NA; J gene: TRBJ2-1; D gene: TRBD2; V gene: TRBV29-1; CDR3 protein: CSVVGGSYNEQFF; CDR3 DNA: TGCAGCGTTGTGGGCGGGAGCTACAATGAGCAGTTCTTC
clone size: NA; J gene: TRBJ1-6; D gene: NA; V gene: TRBV5-6; CDR3 protein: CASSPGRGPHNSPLHF; CDR3 DNA: TGTGCCAGCAGCCCCGGTAGGGGACCCCACAATTCACCCCTCCACTTT
clone size: NA; J gene: TRBJ2-7; D gene: TRBD2; V gene: TRBV4-1; CDR3 protein: CASSQDRDSGSSYEQYF; CDR3 DNA: TGCGCCAGCAGCCAAGATCGGGATAGCGGGAGCTCCTACGAGCAGTACTTC
clone size: once; J gene: TRBJ2-7; D gene: NA; V gene: TRBV4-3; CDR3 protein: CASSMIQGSYEQYF; CDR3 DNA: TGCGCCAGCAGCATGATTCAGGGTTCCTACGAGCAGTACTTC
clone size: NA; J gene: TRBJ2-5; D gene: NA; V gene: TRBV27; CDR3 protein: CASGLSRETQYF; CDR3 DNA: TGTGCCAGCGGGCTAAGTAGGGAGACCCAGTACTTC
clone size: NA; J gene: TRBJ2-1; D gene: TRBD1; V gene: TRBV7-6; CDR3 protein: CASSFGQGSEQFF; CDR3 DNA: TGTGCCAGCAGCTTCGGACAGGGGAGCGAGCAGTTCTTC
clone size: once; J gene: TRBJ2-6; D gene: NA; V gene: TRBV11-2; CDR3 protein: CASSVAGANVLTF; CDR3 DNA: TGTGCCAGCAGCGTGGCCGGGGCCAACGTCCTGACTTTC
clone size: NA; J gene: TRBJ1-5; D gene: NA; V gene: TRBV25-1; CDR3 protein: CASSERGDQPQHF; CDR3 DNA: TGTGCCAGCAGTGAGAGGGGGGATCAGCCCCAGCATTTT
clone size: NA; J gene: TRBJ1-2; D gene: NA; V gene: TRBV7-9; CDR3 protein: CASSLNERLYGYTF; CDR3 DNA: TGTGCCAGCAGCTTAAACGAGCGACTCTATGGCTACACCTTC
clone size: NA; J gene: TRBJ1-3; D gene: NA; V gene: TRBV10-2; CDR3 protein: CASSIGPPSSGNTIYF; CDR3 DNA: TGCGCCAGCAGTATAGGGCCTCCTTCCTCTGGAAACACCATATATTTT
clone size: NA; J gene: TRBJ2-5; D gene: NA; V gene: TRBV29-1; CDR3 protein: CSVEVGNEVQETQYF; CDR3 DNA: TGCAGCGTTGAAGTAGGCAACGAGGTTCAAGAGACCCAGTACTTC
clone size: NA; J gene: TRBJ2-7; D gene: NA; V gene: TRBV18; CDR3 protein: CASSTGPIGEQYF; CDR3 DNA: TGTGCCAGCTCAACGGGACCGATAGGGGAGCAGTACTTC
clone size: NA; J gene: TRBJ2-1; D gene: NA; V gene: TRBV7-8; CDR3 protein: CASSLRRDYNEQFF; CDR3 DNA: TGTGCCAGCAGCTTGAGACGGGACTACAATGAGCAGTTCTTC
clone size: NA; J gene: TRBJ1-1; D gene: NA; V gene: TRBV6-1; CDR3 protein: CANSYPGTGKAFF; CDR3 DNA: TGTGCCAACTCCTACCCGGGAACAGGGAAAGCTTTCTTT
clone size: NA; J gene: TRBJ2-3; D gene: NA; V gene: TRBV27; CDR3 protein: CASGRLDLDTQYF; CDR3 DNA: TGTGCCAGCGGGAGACTAGATCTAGATACGCAGTATTTT
clone size: NA; J gene: TRBJ2-2; D gene: NA; V gene: TRBV6-5; CDR3 protein: CASSYGERLGTGELFF; CDR3 DNA: TGTGCCAGCAGTTACGGGGAGCGGTTGGGCACCGGGGAGCTGTTTTTT
clone size: NA; J gene: TRBJ2-2; D gene: NA; V gene: TRBV11-3; CDR3 protein: CASSLDGRENTGELFF; CDR3 DNA: TGTGCCAGCAGCTTAGATGGTAGGGAAAACACCGGGGAGCTGTTTTTT
clone size: NA; J gene: TRBJ1-4; D gene: NA; V gene: TRBV2; CDR3 protein: CASSEFELWDPTNEKLFF; CDR3 DNA: TGTGCCAGCAGTGAATTTGAGCTGTGGGACCCAACTAATGAAAAACTGTTTTTT
clone size: once; J gene: TRBJ1-5; D gene: TRBD1; V gene: TRBV4-3; CDR3 protein: CASSQDLLQGINQPQHF; CDR3 DNA: TGCGCCAGCAGCCAAGATTTATTACAGGGGATCAATCAGCCCCAGCATTTT
clone size: NA; J gene: TRBJ2-2; D gene: NA; V gene: TRBV4-1; CDR3 protein: CASSQGPLDTGELFF; CDR3 DNA: TGCGCCAGCAGCCAAGGCCCTCTAGACACCGGGGAGCTGTTTTTT
clone size: NA; J gene: TRBJ2-7; D gene: NA; V gene: TRBV7-9; CDR3 protein: CASAQGQGGDYEQYF; CDR3 DNA: TGTGCCAGCGCCCAAGGGCAGGGGGGAGACTACGAGCAGTACTTC
clone size: NA; J gene: TRBJ2-5; D gene: NA; V gene: TRBV7-9; CDR3 protein: CASSLAGSGRETQYF; CDR3 DNA: TGTGCCAGCAGCTTAGCGGGTTCGGGCAGAGAGACCCAGTACTTC
clone size: NA; J gene: TRBJ1-2; D gene: NA; V gene: TRBV30; CDR3 protein: CAWSVLSAPRTGYTF; CDR3 DNA: TGTGCCTGGAGTGTACTATCAGCCCCTCGCACCGGCTACACCTTC
clone size: NA; J gene: TRBJ2-1; D gene: NA; V gene: TRBV6-6; CDR3 protein: CASSYSHQGGGEFF; CDR3 DNA: TGTGCCAGCAGTTACTCCCATCAGGGAGGGGGCGAGTTCTTC
clone size: NA; J gene: TRBJ2-3; D gene: NA; V gene: TRBV5-1; CDR3 protein: CASRVWSDTQYF; CDR3 DNA: TGCGCCAGCCGTGTTTGGTCAGATACGCAGTATTTT
clone size: once; J gene: TRBJ2-7; D gene: TRBD1; V gene: TRBV4-1; CDR3 protein: CASSQGVSAGGIDEQYF; CDR3 DNA: TGCGCCAGCAGCCAAGGGGTCTCTGCAGGGGGAATAGACGAGCAGTACTTC
clone size: NA; J gene: TRBJ2-7; D gene: NA; V gene: TRBV6-5; CDR3 protein: CASSTGLVEEQYF; CDR3 DNA: TGTGCCAGCAGTACGGGACTTGTAGAAGAGCAGTACTTC
clone size: NA; J gene: TRBJ1-2; D gene: NA; V gene: TRBV7-9; CDR3 protein: CASSFSGKRDYGYTF; CDR3 DNA: TGTGCCAGCAGCTTCTCAGGGAAGAGAGACTATGGCTACACCTTC
clone size: NA; J gene: TRBJ1-6; D gene: TRBD1; V gene: TRBV6-5; CDR3 protein: CASSIGQGGNSPLHF; CDR3 DNA: TGTGCCAGCAGCATAGGACAGGGAGGAAATTCACCCCTCCACTTT
clone size: NA; J gene: TRBJ1-2; D gene: TRBD1; V gene: TRBV27; CDR3 protein: CASRTGPYGYTF; CDR3 DNA: TGTGCCAGCCGGACAGGGCCCTATGGCTACACCTTC
clone size: NA; J gene: TRBJ2-7; D gene: TRBD2; V gene: TRBV7-9; CDR3 protein: CASSPASGYYEQYF; CDR3 DNA: TGTGCCAGCAGCCCCGCTAGCGGGTACTACGAGCAGTACTTC
clone size: NA; J gene: TRBJ2-3; D gene: TRBD1; V gene: TRBV7-9; CDR3 protein: CASSSGQGNTDTQYF; CDR3 DNA: TGTGCCAGCAGCTCGGGACAGGGGAACACAGATACGCAGTATTTT
clone size: NA; J gene: TRBJ1-2; D gene: NA; V gene: TRBV19; CDR3 protein: CASSIGQGIGYTF; CDR3 DNA: TGTGCCAGTAGTATCGGTCAGGGGATTGGCTACACCTTC
clone size: NA; J gene: TRBJ2-7; D gene: NA; V gene: TRBV2; CDR3 protein: CASSLTETYEQYF; CDR3 DNA: TGTGCCAGCAGTTTGACAGAAACCTACGAGCAGTACTTC
clone size: NA; J gene: TRBJ1-5; D gene: NA; V gene: TRBV4-3; CDR3 protein: CASSQVWSGDQPQHF; CDR3 DNA: TGCGCCAGCAGCCAAGTTTGGTCCGGGGATCAGCCCCAGCATTTT
clone size: NA; J gene: TRBJ2-7; D gene: NA; V gene: TRBV4-2; CDR3 protein: CASSQEKLAGEQYF; CDR3 DNA: TGTGCCAGCAGCCAAGAAAAACTGGCGGGAGAGCAGTACTTC
clone size: NA; J gene: TRBJ2-3; D gene: NA; V gene: TRBV13; CDR3 protein: CASSLTGGDTDTQYF; CDR3 DNA: TGTGCCAGCAGCCTCACTGGTGGCGACACAGATACGCAGTATTTT
clone size: NA; J gene: TRBJ2-5; D gene: NA; V gene: TRBV4-1; CDR3 protein: CASSQEGNVGRLETQYF; CDR3 DNA: TGCGCCAGCAGCCAAGAAGGAAACGTAGGGCGGTTGGAGACCCAGTACTTC
clone size: NA; J gene: TRBJ1-3; D gene: NA; V gene: TRBV19; CDR3 protein: CASSPSSGALRGNTIYF; CDR3 DNA: TGTGCCAGTAGTCCCTCGTCGGGGGCTTTGCGTGGAAACACCATATATTTT
clone size: NA; J gene: TRBJ2-7; D gene: TRBD2; V gene: TRBV7-9; CDR3 protein: CASSPRTSDILREQYF; CDR3 DNA: TGTGCCAGCAGCCCACGGACTAGCGACATCCTACGGGAGCAGTACTTC
clone size: NA; J gene: TRBJ2-1; D gene: NA; V gene: TRBV11-3; CDR3 protein: CASSSRTGYNEQFF; CDR3 DNA: TGTGCCAGCAGCTCGAGGACTGGTTACAATGAGCAGTTCTTC